This is a list of T cell receptor beta chains from one sample in a study of regulatory T cells in long-lasting Graves disease. Using its own MiXCR run on the multiplex PCR reads, TCRdb lists one record per CDR3 protein. The data contain a few hundred thousand distinct CDR3 sequences, roughly 20% of them singletons. The material sequenced was peripheral blood mononuclear cells (PBMCs), taken when the disease was refractory, from a patient treated with antithyroid drugs. All receptors derive from a middle-aged woman with Graves disease. Each CDR3 is given with its conserved first and last residue. The D gene is left open where the match is weak. Size tells how often a clone was seen (once, few, many) or the class of an expanded clone, and some rows leave it out.

TRBV7-2	TRBJ2-1	.	17	.	TGTGCCAGCAGCTTAGTCGCTTGGACCCCCTCCTACAATGAGCAGTTCTTC	CASSLVAWTPSYNEQFF
TRBV11-2	TRBJ1-6	.	15	many	TGTGCCAGCAGAGGTGTGTGGCAGATTAATTCACCCCTCCACTTT	CASRGVWQINSPLHF
TRBV7-9	TRBJ2-1	TRBD2	17	many	TGTGCCAGCAGCCCGCGGACTAGTGGGGACTCCTACAATGAGCAGTTCTTC	CASSPRTSGDSYNEQFF
TRBV11-1	TRBJ2-7	.	12	many	TGTGCCAGCAGCCAGAATTACGGCGAGCAGTACTTC	CASSQNYGEQYF
TRBV6-1	TRBJ1-2	TRBD1	16	few	TGTGCCAGCAGAGACAGGGGGCTCCTCCTTTCCTATGGCTACACCTTC	CASRDRGLLLSYGYTF
TRBV6-2/TRBV6-3	TRBJ2-1	.	13	.	TGTGCCAGCAGTTACCTACAGGTCAATGAGCAGTTCTTC	CASSYLQVNEQFF
TRBV7-9	TRBJ1-1	.	18	.	TGTGCCAGCAGCCGTTCCCCGGGACAAAATGGGGGGAACACTGAAGCTTTCTTT	CASSRSPGQNGGNTEAFF
TRBV6-5	TRBJ2-3	.	13	.	TGTGCCAACAGTTACTCCGCACAGCAAACGCAGTATTTT	CANSYSAQQTQYF
TRBV19	TRBJ2-7	TRBD2	15	.	TGTGCCAGTAGTGGCCAACTAGCGGGGTTCTACGAGCAGTACTTC	CASSGQLAGFYEQYF
TRBV7-3	TRBJ2-2	.	12	many	TGTGCCAGCAGCTCATCCTCCGGGGAGCTGTTTTTT	CASSSSSGELFF
TRBV9	TRBJ2-7	.	15	few	TGTGCCAGCAGCTTGGGGGGGACAAACGGTTACGAGCAGTACTTC	CASSLGGTNGYEQYF
TRBV5-1	TRBJ2-7	TRBD2	19	few	TGCGCCAGCAGCTTGGTCCCCCTAACTAGCGGGGGCACCCCCTACGAGCAGTACTTC	CASSLVPLTSGGTPYEQYF
TRBV10-3	TRBJ1-1	TRBD1	12	few	TGTGCCATCAGTGCTACAGGGGTACAGGCTTTCTTT	CAISATGVQAFF
TRBV5-6	TRBJ2-7	.	15	once	TGTGCCAGCAGCCCTGGGCTAATATCCACCTACGAGCAGTACTTC	CASSPGLISTYEQYF
TRBV30	TRBJ2-7	.	11	once	TGTGCCTGGAGTGAGGACGGAGAGCAGTACTTC	CAWSEDGEQYF
TRBV9	TRBJ2-7	TRBD2	15	.	TGTGCCAGCAGCGTAGGACTAGCGGGAGGTCACGAGCAGTACTTC	CASSVGLAGGHEQYF
TRBV6-2/TRBV6-3	TRBJ2-4	TRBD2	16	many	TGTGCCAGCAGTTACGAGCGGGGGGGAGCCAAAAACATTCAGTACTTC	CASSYERGGAKNIQYF
TRBV27	TRBJ2-7	TRBD1	17	.	TGTGCCAGCAGCACCGGGACAGGGGACCTTTTCTCCTACGAGCAGTACTTC	CASSTGTGDLFSYEQYF
TRBV28	TRBJ2-2	.	15	many	TGTGCCAGCACCCCGAGGACCTCTTCGACCGGGGAGCTGTTTTTT	CASTPRTSSTGELFF
TRBV4-1	TRBJ2-5	.	14	once	TGCGCCAGCAGCCTCACGAGAGCCGCGGAGACCCAGTACTTC	CASSLTRAAETQYF
TRBV2	TRBJ2-5	.	13	many	TGTGCCACTCATGGGGCGTACCAAGAGACCCAGTACTTC	CATHGAYQETQYF
TRBV11-2	TRBJ2-1	.	14	many	TGTGCCAGCAGCCCAGCCCGGAGCTACAATGAGCAGTTCTTC	CASSPARSYNEQFF
TRBV5-1	TRBJ1-1	TRBD1	15	few	TGCGCCAGCAGCTTGGTTTACAGGGGGAACACTGAAGCTTTCTTT	CASSLVYRGNTEAFF
TRBV7-3	TRBJ1-1	TRBD1	15	many	TGTGCCAGCAGCTTAGGGACAGGGGGCGGTGGTGAAGCTTTCTTT	CASSLGTGGGGEAFF
TRBV5-5	TRBJ1-5	TRBD1	15	few	TGTGCCAGCAGCATAGAGGGACAGGGGTATCAGCCCCAGCATTTT	CASSIEGQGYQPQHF
TRBV2	TRBJ2-7	.	15	many	TGTGCCAGCAGTGAGGAGGGGGCGGCCGGCAGCGAGCAGTACTTC	CASSEEGAAGSEQYF
TRBV2	TRBJ1-1	.	13	many	TGTGCCAACCACAGGGTGCTGAACACTGAAGCTTTCTTT	CANHRVLNTEAFF
TRBV28	TRBJ2-1	.	12	.	TGTGCCAGCAGTTTCACCGTTAATGAGCAGTTCTTC	CASSFTVNEQFF
TRBV7-9	TRBJ1-2	.	15	.	TGTGCCAGCAGCGACTCACCCCAGGAGTCTGATGGCTACGCCTTC	CASSDSPQESDGYAF
TRBV5-1	TRBJ1-4	.	15	many	TGCGCCAGCAGCTTGTCTCGGGTAACTAATGAAAAACTGTTTTTT	CASSLSRVTNEKLFF
TRBV28	TRBJ2-1	TRBD2	16	.	TGTGCCAGCAGTTCGCCCCGGGGAGGCGGGAGGGTTGAGCAGTTCTTC	CASSSPRGGGRVEQFF
TRBV12-3/TRBV12-4	TRBJ1-4	TRBD1	16	many	TGTGCCAGCAGTGGGAGTCCGACAGGGCCAAGTGGAAAACTGTTTTTT	CASSGSPTGPSGKLFF
TRBV29-1	TRBJ1-4	.	12	few	TGCAGCGTTATGCGAGCTAATGAAAAACTGTTTTTT	CSVMRANEKLFF
TRBV12-3/TRBV12-4	TRBJ2-4	.	17	many	TGTGCCAGCAGTTCCACACAAGGAACCCTAGCCAAAAACATTCAGTACTTC	CASSSTQGTLAKNIQYF
TRBV7-9	TRBJ1-2	TRBD1	16	few	TGTGCCAGCAGCCATCTTGGGACAGACCTCAACTATGGCTACACCTTC	CASSHLGTDLNYGYTF
TRBV9	TRBJ2-2	TRBD2	17	.	TGTGCCAGTAGCTCTGCCGTAGCGGGAGTAAGGACCGGGGAGCTGTTTTTT	CASSSAVAGVRTGELFF
TRBV13	TRBJ1-5	TRBD1	16	.	TGTGCCAACAGCTCAGGGACAGGGAAGGGAACTCAGCCCCAGCATTTT	CANSSGTGKGTQPQHF
TRBV9	TRBJ2-2	TRBD2	14	.	TGTGCCAGCAGCGAGACTAGCGTCACCGGGGAGCTGTTTTTT	CASSETSVTGELFF
TRBV12-3/TRBV12-4	TRBJ2-1	.	13	few	TGTGCCAGCAGTTCCTCTTGGGGCGATGAGCAGTTCTTC	CASSSSWGDEQFF
TRBV12-3/TRBV12-4	TRBJ2-5	.	14	many	TGTGCCAGCAGTCCCGGGATTTCTCAAGAGACCCAGTACTTC	CASSPGISQETQYF
TRBV11-2	TRBJ2-1	TRBD2	16	many	TGTGCCAGCAGCTTAGCGTGGCGGGAGGGCCGGAATGAGCAGTTCTTC	CASSLAWREGRNEQFF
TRBV3-1	TRBJ2-1	.	17	.	TGTGCCAGCAGCCAAGATAAAGGGACCGCGAGCTACAATGAGCAGTTCTTC	CASSQDKGTASYNEQFF
TRBV20-1	TRBJ2-2	TRBD2	17	few	TGCAATCCAGCGGGAGGGAATGGGTGGAAGAACACCGGGGAGCTGTTTTTT	CNPAGGNGWKNTGELFF
TRBV20-1	TRBJ1-4	.	14	few	TGCAGTGCCGGGCCAGAGCCCGAACGGGAAAAACTGTTTTTT	CSAGPEPEREKLFF
TRBV27	TRBJ2-6	.	15	.	TGTGCCAGCAGTTTTACGCGAACGGGGGCCAACGTCCTGACTTTC	CASSFTRTGANVLTF
TRBV28	TRBJ2-2	TRBD2	16	many	TGTGCCAGCAGCCAAGCCGCTAGCGGGAGCACCGGGGAGCTGTTTTTT	CASSQAASGSTGELFF
TRBV27	TRBJ2-7	.	13	.	TGTGCCAGCAGTATTCAACAGGGTAACGAGCAGTACTTC	CASSIQQGNEQYF
TRBV6-1	TRBJ1-5	.	12	.	TGTGCCAGCAGTCACTTGGGTCAGCCCCAGCATTTT	CASSHLGQPQHF